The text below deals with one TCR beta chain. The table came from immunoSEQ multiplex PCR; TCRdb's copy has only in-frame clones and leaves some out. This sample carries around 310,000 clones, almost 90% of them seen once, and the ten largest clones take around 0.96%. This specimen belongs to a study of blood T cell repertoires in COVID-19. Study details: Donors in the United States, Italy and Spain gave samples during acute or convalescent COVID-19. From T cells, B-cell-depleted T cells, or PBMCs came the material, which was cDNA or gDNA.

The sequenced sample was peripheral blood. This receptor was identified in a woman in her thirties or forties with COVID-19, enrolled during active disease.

CDR3 in DNA: TGTGCCAGCAGCGTAGATCCCGGACAGGGCTACGAGCAGTACTTC. Its translation: CASSVDPGQGYEQYF. The chain links TRBV9 to TRBJ2-7; 8 nucleotides line up with TRBD1. The trim removed 0 bases at V and 3 bases at J, leaving 5 bases unmatched. Germline values: CDR1 SGDLS, CDR2 YYNGEE. This CDR3 is built from 15 residues.